This is a list of T cell receptor beta chains from one sample in a study of T cells in Graves' hyperthyroidism and ophthalmopathy. TCRdb re-called the multiplex PCR reads with MiXCR, one entry per CDR3 protein. Among hundreds of thousands of distinct CDR3 sequences, roughly 14% were seen once, and the ten largest hold 3.5% to 4.5%. The source material was blood. These receptor sequences come from a middle-aged woman with Graves' ophthalmopathy. Each CDR3 is given without its conserved first and last residue. The D gene is left open where the match is weak.

ASSLNSDYT | . | TRBJ1-2 | TRBV5-1
ASSPSGMMNTEAF | . | TRBJ1-1 | TRBV13
ASSLDSSGRQETQY | . | TRBJ2-5 | TRBV7-8
ASSEIYWGSNQPQH | . | TRBJ1-5 | TRBV6-1
SVVSPLNTEAF | . | TRBJ1-1 | TRBV29-1
ASAERRNYEQY | . | TRBJ2-7 | TRBV7-3
ASGQLGSGANVLT | . | TRBJ2-6 | TRBV28
ASSIAERSYEQY | . | TRBJ2-7 | TRBV19
ASSAALGLASTDTQY | TRBD2 | TRBJ2-3 | TRBV12-3/TRBV12-4
ASSTGTYYEQY | . | TRBJ2-7 | TRBV12-3/TRBV12-4
SARDRQGSYYEQY | TRBD1 | TRBJ2-7 | TRBV20-1
ASSSSAGVGKNIQY | TRBD2 | TRBJ2-4 | TRBV7-9
ASSSLTEYEQY | . | TRBJ2-7 | TRBV5-1
ASSFSKNIQY | . | TRBJ2-4 | TRBV28
AWSGGSGNTIY | . | TRBJ1-3 | TRBV30
ASSPHGEGTSYEQY | TRBD2 | TRBJ2-7 | TRBV6-2/TRBV6-3
ASSESRTGGYGYT | TRBD1 | TRBJ1-2 | TRBV6-1
ASSFRAGSSYEQY | . | TRBJ2-7 | TRBV4-1
SAGDSPPYEQY | TRBD1 | TRBJ2-7 | TRBV20-1
SARDRRVWTEAF | . | TRBJ1-1 | TRBV20-1
SARSEAGGVSYGYT | TRBD1 | TRBJ1-2 | TRBV20-1
ASSSPPGGGETQY | . | TRBJ2-5 | TRBV4-1
ASSLETSTGFASYEQY | TRBD1 | TRBJ2-7 | TRBV11-2
ASSFSGIGNEQF | TRBD2 | TRBJ2-1 | TRBV27
ASRKAGGSNQPQH | TRBD1 | TRBJ1-5 | TRBV6-2/TRBV6-3
ASSEQRTTGELF | . | TRBJ2-2 | TRBV2
ASRPYRVSSYEQY | . | TRBJ2-7 | TRBV6-2/TRBV6-3
ASSEAQHSYEQY | . | TRBJ2-7 | TRBV2
ASSLFAGVETQY | . | TRBJ2-5 | TRBV27
AWSVHSQPQH | . | TRBJ1-5 | TRBV30
ASSSTIGSGETQY | . | TRBJ2-5 | TRBV5-1
ASSESGTGVGYT | TRBD1 | TRBJ1-2 | TRBV10-2
ASSLQGSSNQPQH | . | TRBJ1-5 | TRBV12-3/TRBV12-4
ASSSGLEYTGELF | TRBD2 | TRBJ2-2 | TRBV7-9
ASSPLGIQDIQY | . | TRBJ2-4 | TRBV6-2/TRBV6-3
ASSSQQGRGTEAF | TRBD1 | TRBJ1-1 | TRBV11-3
ASSDSGTGEAF | . | TRBJ1-1 | TRBV5-1
ASSLVEWGQPQH | . | TRBJ1-5 | TRBV7-2
ASKSGQAGETQY | TRBD1 | TRBJ2-5 | TRBV6-1
ASSPLWAGEIDTQY | TRBD2 | TRBJ2-3 | TRBV27
ASSLGAGASEAF | . | TRBJ1-1 | TRBV7-9
ASSLGPLEQY | . | TRBJ2-7 | TRBV13
ASSIVWNLNTEAF | . | TRBJ1-1 | TRBV5-6
SVRDRKLNTEAF | TRBD1 | TRBJ1-1 | TRBV29-1
SARDITGSSYEQY | . | TRBJ2-7 | TRBV20-1
SAAPHDRGRGGYT | TRBD1 | TRBJ1-2 | TRBV20-1
SANPGLAGPGGYEQY | TRBD2 | TRBJ2-7 | TRBV20-1
ASSSLSGDTDTQY | . | TRBJ2-3 | TRBV19
ASSPPSRRNEQY | . | TRBJ2-7 | TRBV19
ASRKGQAPLHPQH | TRBD1 | TRBJ1-5 | TRBV6-1